This T cell receptor beta chain was identified in a study of siplizumab effects on memory and regulatory T cells. In regard to this clone: Antigen: not known.

V was pared by 7 bases and J by 4 bases, with 10 bases of the junction left unmatched. CDR1 and CDR2 (germline): LNHDA, SQIVND (reference sequence). This CDR3 spans 16 amino acids. General study findings and limits: Greater diversity than memory cells seemed evident in naive T cells, which also appeared to be major alloresponse contributors. Siplizumab cultures yielded proliferating Tregs whose suppressive function was not confirmed. Sequences below about 10^-5 frequency were poorly captured, and few alloreactive clones mapped to unstimulated subsets.

Per sample, the assay covered approximately 100,000 TCR templates. Libraries were prepared by immunoSEQ multiplex PCR; TCRdb keeps only in-frame clonotypes and omits some of them. This table holds fewer than 110,000 clones, over 90% found once. Sequenced input: non-Treg CD4+ T cells sorted from blood. This rearrangement joins TRBV19 to TRBJ2-6; 7 bases map to TRBD1. The origin of this receptor is a human donor in good health. Here the CDR3 DNA reads TGTGCCAGTATCCCCGGGACAGCTGACGGGGCCAACGTCCTGACTTTC. Translating it yields CASIPGTADGANVLTF.